These 28 T cell receptor beta chains were sequenced from one sample in a study of Ad26.COV2.S vaccination and SARS-CoV-2 variants. This table comes from immunoSEQ multiplex PCR, and its TCRdb copy is limited to in-frame clones, with some not included. The table records more than 300,000 clones, about 87% of them present only once. The treatment is: 19 received Ad26.COV2.S at low or high dose, single or two shots; several received placebo; per-sample allocation not given. Sample collection was performed on day 63 after the first vaccine or placebo injection. The sample here was peripheral blood, taken in a trial of Ad26.COV2.S vaccine versus placebo. The receptors were sampled from a person between 18 and 60 years old who received the Ad26.COV2.S COVID-19 vaccine or a placebo.

The CDR3 nucleotides are TGTGCCAGCAGTTATGGGGGGCAAGAGACCCAGTACTTC. Its translation is CASSYGGQETQYF. This chain uses TRBV6-5 with TRBJ2-5, with a tentative D call TRBD2 (6 bases). Trimming shortened V by 3 bases and J by 2 bases, and 7 bases separated the two germline ends. The length of the CDR3 is 13 residues. Germline V CDR1 and CDR2: MNHEY, SVGAGI.

The chain employs TRBV3-1 (or the pseudogene TRBV3-2) and TRBJ2-1; D is tentatively TRBD1 or TRBD2 (5 bases each). The CDR3 contains 16 residues. In germline, CDR1 is LGHDT, CDR2 YNNKEL (reference sequence). V was pared by 5 bases and J by 2 bases, with 16 bases between. The CDR3 region has the DNA TGTGCCAGCAGCTACACCGGGACCATCCCCTACAATGAGCAGTTCTTC. Translating it yields CASSYTGTIPYNEQFF.

The chain has TRBV6-2 or TRBV6-3 and TRBJ1-5; TRBD1 agrees at 7 bases. Germline CDR1 and CDR2: MNHEY and SVGEGT. Losses at the gene ends were 5 bases for V and 4 bases for J; bases not matched to a gene: 8. The CDR3 is 15 amino acids. The CDR3 is CASSKTGAGNQPQHF. The CDR3 nucleotides read TGTGCCAGCAGTAAAACAGGGGCTGGTAATCAGCCCCAGCATTTT.

The rearrangement links TRBV27 to TRBJ1-1; D not resolved. In germline, CDR1 is MNHEY, CDR2 SMNVEV (reference sequence). This CDR3 has 13 amino acids. V lost 7 bases, J lost 11 bases, and 20 bases lay in between. CDR3 sequence (DNA): TGTGCCAGCACCACACCCCCGGGTCAGGAGGCTTTCTTT. Translating it yields CASTTPPGQEAFF.

CDR3 sequence reads: CASRWDSGAYTGELFF. The CDR3 nucleotides are TGTGCCAGCAGATGGGACAGTGGAGCCTACACCGGGGAGCTGTTTTTT. The chain uses TRBV28 and TRBJ2-2; 7 bases line up with TRBD1. Trimming cost V 6 bases and J 3 bases; bases outside gene matches: 10. The CDR3 covers 16 residues. Germline CDR1 MDHEN, CDR2 SYDVKM.

The rearrangement uses TRBV6-2 or TRBV6-3 and TRBJ1-1, with unresolved D. The length of the CDR3 is 13 residues. The ends were cut back, 2 bases at V and 5 bases at J, with 9 bases in the middle. Per germline, CDR1 MNHEY and CDR2 SVGEGT. The CDR3 protein is CASSYIRSTEAFF. CDR3 in DNA: TGTGCCAGCAGTTACATACGGTCTACTGAAGCTTTCTTT.

This clone was seen just once. The gene calls are TRBV10-3 and TRBJ2-2; tentatively, D is TRBD2 (5 bases). V lost 5 bases to trimming and J lost 0 bases, with 16 bases between them. The CDR3 runs to 17 residues. CDR1 and CDR2 from the germline V gene are ENHRY and SYGVKD. In DNA, the CDR3 is TGTGCCATCAGTCCAAGACTAAATCACGCGAACACCGGGGAGCTGTTTTTT. It specifies CAISPRLNHANTGELFF.

This clone was observed a single time. The chain uses TRBV15 and TRBJ2-5; no clear D. The V and J ends lost 3 bases and 0 bases respectively, with 2 bases between them. Per germline, CDR1 LNHNV and CDR2 YYDKDF (reference sequence). The CDR3 has 12 residues. CDR3 DNA: TGTGCCACCAGCAGGGACCAAGAGACCCAGTACTTC. Translating gives CATSRDQETQYF.

The CDR3: CASTGQGTRDGNQPQHF. DNA of the CDR3: TGTGCCAGCACGGGACAGGGGACGCGGGATGGCAATCAGCCCCAGCATTTT. V gene TRBV3-1 (or the pseudogene TRBV3-2) combines with J gene TRBJ1-5, with 10 positions matching TRBD1. CDR1 and CDR2 (germline): LGHDT, YNNKEL (reference sequence). With 7 bases clipped from V and 2 bases from J, the junction kept 11 bases outside the gene matches. The CDR3 consists of 17 residues.

This chain links TRBV18 with TRBJ1-5; D possibly corresponds to TRBD1 (5 bases). The CDR3 is 16 residues long. Per the germline V gene, CDR1 is KGHSH and CDR2 is LQKENI. The V and J ends lost 0 bases and 4 bases respectively, with 13 bases between them. CDR3 nucleotides: TGTGCCAGCTCACCACCTTATGGACAAAAAAATCAGCCCCAGCATTTT. Protein product: CASSPPYGQKNQPQHF.

V usage is TRBV4-3 and J usage is TRBJ1-2; a weak D match, TRBD1 (5 bases). The CDR3 contains 14 residues. Germline CDR1 LGHNA, CDR2 YSLEER. V was clipped by 0 bases and J by 6 bases, with 11 bases between them. The DNA of the CDR3 is TGCGCCAGCAGCCAAGATGGGGCGGGGGATGGCTACACCTTC. Protein: CASSQDGAGDGYTF.

The sample holds one count of this clone. V is TRBV9 and J is TRBJ1-3; D remains unclear. The CDR3 consists of 15 residues. V was cut by 4 bases and J by 8 bases, with 19 bases left in between. Germline CDR1 and CDR2: SGDLS and YYNGEE. Here the CDR3 reads CASSSRQFGRDTIYF. The CDR3 coding sequence is TGTGCCAGCAGCTCCCGGCAGTTCGGTCGGGACACCATATATTTT.

V and J are TRBV10-3 and TRBJ1-1, with TRBD1 matching over 10 bases. CDR1 and CDR2 from the germline V gene are ENHRY and SYGVKD. V lost 4 bases to trimming and J lost 5 bases; unmatched junction nucleotides: 4. The length of the CDR3 is 14 residues. Here the CDR3 DNA reads TGTGCCATCAGTGGGCCGGGACAGGGGACTGAAGCTTTCTTT. This codes for CAISGPGQGTEAFF.

The chain combines TRBV19 with TRBJ1-2; D might be TRBD1 (5 bases). V was cut by 3 bases and J by 6 bases, with 11 bases left in between. The CDR3 is made up of 13 amino acids. Germline values: CDR1 LNHDA, CDR2 SQIVND (reference sequence). The DNA for the CDR3 is TGTGCCAGTAGTATTGGGCAGGGTGATGGCTACACCTTC. This sequence encodes CASSIGQGDGYTF. Using reference TRBV19 and TRBJ1-2 for the parts outside the CDR3, the full variable domain is DGGITQSPKYLFRKEGQNVTLSCEQNLNHDAMYWYRQDPGQGLRLIYYSQIVNDFQKGDIAEGYSVSREKKESFPLTVTSAQKNPTAFYLCASSIGQGDGYTFGSGTRLTVV.

The rearrangement joins TRBV5-1 to TRBJ2-3, with TRBD2 identical over 8 bases. The CDR3 totals 15 residues. Germline CDR1 SGHRS, CDR2 YFSETQ. V was pared by 0 bases and J by 3 bases, with 3 bases of the junction left unmatched. This chain's CDR3 is CASSLAGGKTDTQYF. The CDR3 DNA sequence: TGCGCCAGCAGCTTGGCGGGGGGGAAAACAGATACGCAGTATTTT.

This sequence joins TRBV7-3 and TRBJ2-7; D is unclear. The CDR3 runs 16 residues. Germline CDR1 is SGHTA and CDR2 is FQGTGA. V lost 0 bases, J lost 0 bases, and 12 bases lay in between. CDR3 coding DNA: TGTGCCAGCAGCTTAACTGCCTTCGGCACCTCCTACGAGCAGTACTTC. Translation: CASSLTAFGTSYEQYF.

The chain recombines TRBV7-2 with TRBJ2-7; the D gene is possibly TRBD1 (5 bases). The V gene lost 5 bases and the J gene lost 3 bases, with 17 bases spanning the gap. The CDR3 runs 15 residues. Germline lookup yields CDR1 SGHTA and CDR2 FQGNSA. The CDR3 sequence: CASSLHDSTNYEQYF. The CDR3 DNA is TGTGCCAGCAGCCTCCACGACAGTACAAACTACGAGCAGTACTTC.

The V and J genes are TRBV9 and TRBJ2-2; the D gene is possibly TRBD2 (5 bases). The length of the CDR3 is 14 residues. The germline V and J ends were trimmed by 4 bases and 2 bases, with 9 bases remaining between them. Germline CDR1 and CDR2: SGDLS and YYNGEE. The chain's CDR3 is CASSNSGNTGELFF. CDR3 bases: TGTGCCAGCAGCAACAGCGGAAACACCGGGGAGCTGTTTTTT. Looking up the rest from reference TRBV9 and TRBJ2-2 gives the full variable domain: DSGVTQTPKHLITATGQRVTLRCSPRSGDLSVYWYQQSLDQGLQFLIQYYNGEERAKGNILERFSAQQFPDLHSELNLSSLELGDSALYFCASSNSGNTGELFFGEGSRLTVL.

V usage is TRBV5-5 and J usage is TRBJ2-2; perhaps D is TRBD1 or TRBD2 (5 bases each). The CDR3 is 19 residues long. The germline V gene encodes CDR1 SGHKS and CDR2 YYEKEE (reference sequence). Trimming cost V 4 bases and J 2 bases, with 24 bases left between them. The CDR3 reads CASSPRPNPGTYNTGELFF. CDR3 nucleotide sequence: TGTGCCAGCAGCCCGCGGCCGAACCCGGGGACCTACAACACCGGGGAGCTGTTTTTT.

The chain links TRBV5-1 to TRBJ1-5, with 9 positions matching TRBD1. Trimming removed 4 bases from V and 1 base from J; junction bases left unmatched: 12. This CDR3 is built from 18 residues. Germline V gene lookup returns CDR1 SGHRS and CDR2 YFSETQ. The CDR3 sequence: CASSPGTGLIGSNQPQHF. The CDR3 DNA sequence: TGCGCCAGCAGCCCAGGGACAGGGTTAATAGGGAGCAATCAGCCCCAGCATTTT.

This chain connects TRBV9 to TRBJ1-2; maybe TRBD1 (6 bases). The CDR3 totals 14 residues. V was pared by 4 bases and J by 1 base, with 11 bases between. Germline V gene sequence: CDR1 SGDLS, CDR2 YYNGEE. CDR3 in amino acids: CASSQGQNNYGYTF. The CDR3 coding sequence is TGTGCCAGCAGCCAAGGACAGAATAACTATGGCTACACCTTC. The entire variable domain, with the rest obtained from reference TRBV9 and TRBJ1-2, is as follows: DSGVTQTPKHLITATGQRVTLRCSPRSGDLSVYWYQQSLDQGLQFLIQYYNGEERAKGNILERFSAQQFPDLHSELNLSSLELGDSALYFCASSQGQNNYGYTFGSGTRLTVV.

V is TRBV7-8 and J is TRBJ1-5, with 7 bases matching TRBD1. V shed 4 bases, J shed 0 bases, and the junction held 9 bases outside the gene matches. The CDR3 is 17 amino acids. Germline V gives CDR1 SGHVS, CDR2 FQNEAQ. The CDR3 sequence: CASSSSSGGYSNQPQHF. In DNA form, the CDR3 reads TGTGCCAGCAGCTCGTCCTCAGGGGGTTATAGCAATCAGCCCCAGCATTTT.

The chain is built from TRBV19 and TRBJ2-3; D possibly corresponds to TRBD2 (6 bases). The CDR3 is 16 residues long. V gave up 1 base and J gave up 0 bases, with 11 bases separating them. The germline V gene encodes CDR1 LNHDA and CDR2 SQIVND (reference sequence). CDR3 sequence (DNA): TGTGCCAGTAGTATAGTAGGGACTGCGAGCACAGATACGCAGTATTTT. Translating gives CASSIVGTASTDTQYF.

The chain employs TRBV28 and TRBJ1-1; 10 nucleotides match TRBD1. Germline CDR1 is MDHEN and CDR2 is SYDVKM. Trimming at V came to 6 bases and at J to 5 bases, leaving 12 bases not matched to a gene. This CDR3 comprises 16 residues. The CDR3 nucleotides are TGTGCCAGCAGCCAGATCTGGGACAGGGGAGGTACTGAAGCTTTCTTT. Translation gives CASSQIWDRGGTEAFF.

The chain couples TRBV5-6 to TRBJ2-2, with 10 bases that match TRBD1. Per the germline V gene, CDR1 is SGHDT and CDR2 is YYEEEE. The CDR3 has 15 residues. The V and J ends lost 3 bases and 3 bases, in that order; junction bases with no gene match: 2. The CDR3 region is CASSWGTGDTGELFF. Written as DNA, the CDR3 is TGTGCCAGCAGCTGGGGGACAGGGGACACCGGGGAGCTGTTTTTT.

The V gene is TRBV4-3, the J gene TRBJ2-3; unclear D gene. Trimming removed 0 bases from V and 3 bases from J, with 10 bases in between. The CDR3 covers 15 residues. From germline, CDR1 is LGHNA and CDR2 YSLEER. The CDR3 coding sequence is TGCGCCAGCAGCCAAGATGGTGGTACGACAGATACGCAGTATTTT. Its protein product is CASSQDGGTTDTQYF.

The genes are TRBV5-1 and TRBJ2-7, with 7 bases aligning to TRBD1. Germline values: CDR1 SGHRS, CDR2 YFSETQ. V gave up 4 bases and J gave up 4 bases; unmatched junction bases: 2. The CDR3 extends over 12 amino acids. The CDR3 sequence is CASSEDRYEQYF. CDR3 in DNA: TGCGCCAGCAGCGAGGACAGGTACGAGCAGTACTTC.

The chain recombines TRBV7-9 with TRBJ2-2, with 10 bases identical to TRBD2. Trimming cost V 4 bases and J 6 bases; bases outside gene matches: 5. CDR3 length: 15 residues. Looked up from germline, CDR1 is SEHNR and CDR2 is FQNEAQ (reference sequence). The CDR3 coding sequence is TGTGCCAGCAGCTATCAAGGACTAGCGGCCGGGGAGCTGTTTTTT. Translated: CASSYQGLAAGELFF.